The 12 T cell receptor beta chains below come from one sample, sequenced in a study of shared clonotypes between healthy human individuals. Profiling relied on immunoSEQ multiplex PCR, and the TCRdb table lists in-frame clones only, not all of them. The table includes roughly 500,000 clones, approximately 94% detected once. The sequenced sample was naive CD4+ T cells sorted from blood. Subset described: CD45RA+ positively selected. These receptors were collected from a woman aged 25-40 years in good health.

Comment on this clone: Other DNA sequences in this specimen translate into the identical CDR3. The chain recombines TRBV27 with TRBJ2-7; D not resolved. Per germline, CDR1 MNHEY and CDR2 SMNVEV (reference sequence). The V end was cut by 6 bases, the J end by 0 bases, with 3 bases between. The CDR3 has 11 amino acids. The CDR3, as DNA: TGTGCCAGCAGGAGCTCCTACGAGCAGTACTTC. This sequence encodes CASRSSYEQYF.

The chain couples TRBV5-1 to TRBJ2-3; 8 bases agree with TRBD2. The ends lost 2 bases at V and 3 bases at J; junction bases unmatched: 5. Germline CDR1 and CDR2: SGHRS and YFSETQ. The CDR3 runs to 15 residues. The CDR3 bases are TGCGCCAGCAGCTTTAGCGGGATAGTGACAGATACGCAGTATTTT. The encoded protein is CASSFSGIVTDTQYF.

As regards this clone: This specimen includes other DNA sequences encoding the same CDR3. The chain combines TRBV7-2 with TRBJ2-3; D ambiguous. Germline lookup yields CDR1 SGHTA and CDR2 FQGNSA. V was trimmed by 6 bases and J by 3 bases, leaving 4 bases between them. The CDR3 is 11 amino acids. The CDR3, as DNA: TGTGCCAGCAGTTTTACAGATACGCAGTATTTT. This translates into CASSFTDTQYF.

The chain uses TRBV6-1 and TRBJ1-1; TRBD1 agrees at 9 bases. Germline V CDR1 and CDR2: MNHNS, SASEGT. V trimming: 8 bases; J trimming: 0 bases; junction bases outside the gene matches: 4. This CDR3 is 14 amino acids long. The CDR3 here is CASLTGGLNTEAFF. CDR3 nucleotides: TGTGCCAGCCTAACAGGGGGCTTGAACACTGAAGCTTTCTTT.

The V and J genes are TRBV15 and TRBJ2-3, with 7 bases lining up with TRBD2. The V and J ends lost 3 bases and 6 bases, in that order; junction bases with no gene match: 18. The CDR3 sequence is 18 residues long. CDR1 and CDR2 from the germline V gene are LNHNV and YYDKDF (reference sequence). CDR3 in DNA: TGTGCCACCAGCAGGGCAACCGGGGGAGGGATCCGCGGGGATACGCAGTATTTT. Translation: CATSRATGGGIRGDTQYF.

As concerns this clone: Other nucleotide sequences from this sample produce the same CDR3. This chain uses TRBV19 with TRBJ2-3; D is ambiguous. V was clipped by 3 bases and J by 0 bases, with 7 bases between them. The length of the CDR3 is 14 residues. Germline-derived CDR1 and CDR2 are LNHDA and SQIVND (reference sequence). The CDR3 DNA sequence: TGTGCCAGTAGTATCGCGTCTAGCACAGATACGCAGTATTTT. This codes for CASSIASSTDTQYF. The whole variable domain, filled in from reference TRBV19 and TRBJ2-3, reads DGGITQSPKYLFRKEGQNVTLSCEQNLNHDAMYWYRQDPGQGLRLIYYSQIVNDFQKGDIAEGYSVSREKKESFPLTVTSAQKNPTAFYLCASSIASSTDTQYFGPGTRLTVL.

The chain uses TRBV7-3 and TRBJ2-1, with D possibly being TRBD1 (5 bases). Per germline, CDR1 SGHTA and CDR2 FQGTGA. Trimming left V 5 bases short and J 7 bases short, with 9 bases between. The CDR3 has 12 residues. CDR3 loop: CASSAQGNEQFF. In DNA, the CDR3 is TGTGCCAGCAGCGCGCAGGGAAATGAGCAGTTCTTC.

The rearrangement links TRBV9 to TRBJ2-3; weak D call: TRBD2 (6 bases). V was cut by 5 bases and J by 1 base, with 14 bases left in between. The CDR3 loop spans 15 amino acids. Germline V lookup: CDR1 SGDLS, CDR2 YYNGEE. CDR3 bases: TGTGCCAGCAGTCCTCGTCGCGGGGGCACAGATACGCAGTATTTT. Protein sequence: CASSPRRGGTDTQYF.

The V call is TRBV18, the J call TRBJ2-7, with a possible D match to TRBD2 (6 bases). Trimming removed 2 bases at V and 6 bases at J, with 11 bases between. The CDR3 loop spans 13 amino acids. Germline V gene sequence: CDR1 KGHSH, CDR2 LQKENI. The chain's CDR3 is CASSPGGFVEQYF. CDR3 sequence (DNA): TGTGCCAGCTCACCAGGGGGGTTCGTCGAGCAGTACTTC.

This clone showed up just once. This rearrangement joins TRBV18 to TRBJ2-3; 7 bases match TRBD2. J gave up 4 bases and V 6 bases, and 13 bases lay outside the gene matches. The CDR3 contains 16 residues. CDR1 and CDR2 from the germline V gene are KGHSH and LQKENI. CDR3 in DNA: TGTGCCAGCTCCTTGTCCCCGGGAGGCCGTCCAGATACGCAGTATTTT. It is translated as CASSLSPGGRPDTQYF.

The chain links TRBV28 to TRBJ2-5, with 8 positions matching TRBD1. Trimming cost V 2 bases and J 1 base; bases outside gene matches: 3. Per germline, CDR1 MDHEN and CDR2 SYDVKM. There are 15 residues in the CDR3. The CDR3 nucleotides are TGTGCCAGCAGTTTAGGGACAGGAATCCAAGAGACCCAGTACTTC. Amino acid sequence: CASSLGTGIQETQYF.

This clone has just one count. The J gene is TRBJ2-3, the V gene TRBV29-1, with D tentatively TRBD1 (5 bases). Trimming removed 2 bases from V and 3 bases from J, with 9 bases in between. This CDR3 comprises 13 residues. CDR1 SQVTM and CDR2 ANQGSEA come from the germline V gene. This CDR3 is CSVEKQGTDTQYF. The CDR3 DNA follows: TGCAGCGTTGAAAAGCAGGGAACAGATACGCAGTATTTT.